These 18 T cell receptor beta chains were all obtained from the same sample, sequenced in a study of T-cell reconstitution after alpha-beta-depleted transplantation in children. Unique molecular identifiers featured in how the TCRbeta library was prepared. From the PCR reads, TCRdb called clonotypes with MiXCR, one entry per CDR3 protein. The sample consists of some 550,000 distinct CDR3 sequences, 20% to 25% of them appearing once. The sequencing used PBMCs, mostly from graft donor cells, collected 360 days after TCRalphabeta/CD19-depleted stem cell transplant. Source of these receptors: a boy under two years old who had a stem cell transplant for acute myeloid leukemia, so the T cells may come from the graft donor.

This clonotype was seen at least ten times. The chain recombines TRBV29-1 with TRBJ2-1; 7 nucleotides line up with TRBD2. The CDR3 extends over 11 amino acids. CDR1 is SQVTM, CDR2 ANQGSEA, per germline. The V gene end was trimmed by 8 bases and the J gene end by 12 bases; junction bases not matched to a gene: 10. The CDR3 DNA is TGCAGCATCTGGGGGGGGGATTGGCAGTTCTTC. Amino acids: CSIWGGDWQFF.

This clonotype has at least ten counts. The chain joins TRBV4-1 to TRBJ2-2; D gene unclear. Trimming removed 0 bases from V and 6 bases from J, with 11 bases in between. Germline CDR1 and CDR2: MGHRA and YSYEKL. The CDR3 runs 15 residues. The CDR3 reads CASSQEIALAGELFF. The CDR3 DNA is TGCGCCAGCAGCCAAGAAATTGCCCTCGCCGGGGAGCTGTTTTTT.

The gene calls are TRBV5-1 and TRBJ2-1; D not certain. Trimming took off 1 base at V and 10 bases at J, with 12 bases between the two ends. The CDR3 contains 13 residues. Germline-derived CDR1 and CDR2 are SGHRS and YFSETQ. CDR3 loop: CASSLLIGAEQFF. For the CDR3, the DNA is TGCGCCAGCAGCTTGCTTATCGGCGCCGAGCAGTTCTTC.

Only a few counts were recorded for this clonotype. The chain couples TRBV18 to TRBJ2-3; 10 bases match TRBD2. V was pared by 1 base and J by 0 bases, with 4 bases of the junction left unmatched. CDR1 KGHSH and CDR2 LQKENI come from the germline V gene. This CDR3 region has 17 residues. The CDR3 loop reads CASSPRASGGSTDTQYF. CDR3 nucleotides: TGTGCCAGCTCACCACGGGCTAGCGGGGGAAGCACAGATACGCAGTATTTT.

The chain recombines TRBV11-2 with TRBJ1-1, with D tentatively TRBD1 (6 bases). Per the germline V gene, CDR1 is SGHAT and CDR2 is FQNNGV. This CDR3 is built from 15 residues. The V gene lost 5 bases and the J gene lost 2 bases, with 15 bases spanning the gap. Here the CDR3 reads CASSPRGQINTEAFF. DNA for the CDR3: TGTGCCAGCAGCCCAAGGGGACAAATCAACACTGAAGCTTTCTTT.

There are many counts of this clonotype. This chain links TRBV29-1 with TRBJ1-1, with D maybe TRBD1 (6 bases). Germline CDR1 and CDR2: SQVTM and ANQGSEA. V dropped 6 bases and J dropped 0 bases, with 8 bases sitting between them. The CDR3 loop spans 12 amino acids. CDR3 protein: CSVRTVNTEAFF. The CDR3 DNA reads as TGCAGCGTACGGACAGTGAACACTGAAGCTTTCTTT.

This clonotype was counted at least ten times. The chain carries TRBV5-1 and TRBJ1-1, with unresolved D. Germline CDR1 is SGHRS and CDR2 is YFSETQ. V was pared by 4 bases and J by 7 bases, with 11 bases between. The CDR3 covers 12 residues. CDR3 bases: TGCGCCAGCAGCCCGGATGACGGTGAAGCTTTCTTT. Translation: CASSPDDGEAFF.

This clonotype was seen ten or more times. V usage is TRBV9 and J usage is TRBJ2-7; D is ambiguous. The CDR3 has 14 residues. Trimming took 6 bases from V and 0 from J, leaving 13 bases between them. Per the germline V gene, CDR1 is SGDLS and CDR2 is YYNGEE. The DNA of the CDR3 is TGTGCCAGCACCCAAATCAGTTACTCCTACGAGCAGTACTTC. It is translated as CASTQISYSYEQYF. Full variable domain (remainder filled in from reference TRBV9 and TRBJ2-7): DSGVTQTPKHLITATGQRVTLRCSPRSGDLSVYWYQQSLDQGLQFLIQYYNGEERAKGNILERFSAQQFPDLHSELNLSSLELGDSALYFCASTQISYSYEQYFGPGTRLTVT.

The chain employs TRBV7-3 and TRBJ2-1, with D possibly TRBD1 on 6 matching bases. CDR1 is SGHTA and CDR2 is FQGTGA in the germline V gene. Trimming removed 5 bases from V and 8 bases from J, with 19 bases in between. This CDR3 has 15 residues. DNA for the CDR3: TGTGCCAGCAGCCCCCGGAGGACAGACAGAGATGAGCAGTTCTTC. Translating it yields CASSPRRTDRDEQFF.

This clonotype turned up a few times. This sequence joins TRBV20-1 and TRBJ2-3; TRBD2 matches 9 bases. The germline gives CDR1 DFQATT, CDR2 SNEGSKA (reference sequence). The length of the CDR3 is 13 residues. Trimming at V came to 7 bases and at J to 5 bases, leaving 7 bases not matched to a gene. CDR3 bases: TGCAGTGGGGCGGGGGGGGATGGAGATACGCAGTATTTT. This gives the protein CSGAGGDGDTQYF.

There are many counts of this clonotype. CDR3 sequence reads: CSARDNRDTEAFF. The CDR3 DNA reads as TGCAGTGCTAGAGATAACAGGGACACTGAAGCTTTCTTT. The rearrangement joins TRBV20-1 to TRBJ1-1; possible D gene TRBD1, 6 bases. The V end was cut by 0 bases, the J end by 3 bases, with 8 bases between. The CDR3 loop spans 13 amino acids. Germline V lookup: CDR1 DFQATT, CDR2 SNEGSKA (reference sequence).

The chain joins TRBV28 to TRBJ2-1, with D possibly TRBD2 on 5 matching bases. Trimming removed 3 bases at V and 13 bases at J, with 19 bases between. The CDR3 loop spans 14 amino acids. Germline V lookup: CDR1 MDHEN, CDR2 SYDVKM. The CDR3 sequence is CASSFYPRTFQQFF. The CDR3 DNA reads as TGTGCCAGCAGTTTTTACCCCCGGACTTTTCAACAGTTCTTC.

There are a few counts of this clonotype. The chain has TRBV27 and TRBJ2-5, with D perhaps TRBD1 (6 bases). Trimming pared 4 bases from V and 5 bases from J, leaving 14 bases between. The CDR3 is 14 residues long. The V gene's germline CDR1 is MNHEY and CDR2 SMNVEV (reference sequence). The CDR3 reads CASSSGRGMETQYF. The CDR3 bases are TGTGCCAGCAGTTCGGGCAGGGGAATGGAGACCCAGTACTTC.

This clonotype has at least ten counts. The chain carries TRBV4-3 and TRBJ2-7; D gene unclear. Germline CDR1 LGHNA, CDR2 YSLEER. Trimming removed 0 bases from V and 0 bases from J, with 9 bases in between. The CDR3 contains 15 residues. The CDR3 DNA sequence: TGCGCCAGCAGCCAAGAGGTTTCGGACTCCTACGAGCAGTACTTC. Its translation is CASSQEVSDSYEQYF.

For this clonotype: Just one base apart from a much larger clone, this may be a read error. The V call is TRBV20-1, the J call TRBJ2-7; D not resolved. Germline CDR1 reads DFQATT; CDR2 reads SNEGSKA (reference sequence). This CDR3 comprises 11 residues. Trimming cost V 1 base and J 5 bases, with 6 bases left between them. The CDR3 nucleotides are TGCAGTGCTAGAGTGTTTGACGAGCAGTACTTC. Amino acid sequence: CSARVFDEQYF.

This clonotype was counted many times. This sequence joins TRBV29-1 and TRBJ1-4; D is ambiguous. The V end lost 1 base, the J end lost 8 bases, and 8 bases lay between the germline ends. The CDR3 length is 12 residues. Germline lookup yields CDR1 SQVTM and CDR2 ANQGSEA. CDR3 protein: CSVEGRHEKLFF. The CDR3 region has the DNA TGCAGCGTTGAAGGCAGGCACGAAAAACTGTTTTTT.

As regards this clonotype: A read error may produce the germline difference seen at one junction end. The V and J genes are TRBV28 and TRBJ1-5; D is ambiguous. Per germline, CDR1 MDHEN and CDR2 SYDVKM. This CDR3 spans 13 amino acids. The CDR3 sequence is CASRLAGRQPQHF. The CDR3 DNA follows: TGTGCCAGCCGTTTGGCGGGAAGACAGCCCCAGCATTTT.

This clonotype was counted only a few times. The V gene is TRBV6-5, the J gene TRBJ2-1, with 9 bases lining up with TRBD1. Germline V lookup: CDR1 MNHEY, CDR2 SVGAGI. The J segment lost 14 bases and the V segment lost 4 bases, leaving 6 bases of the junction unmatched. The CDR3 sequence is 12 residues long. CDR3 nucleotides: TGTGCCAGCAGTTCCCCGGGACAGGGAAAGTTCTTC. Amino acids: CASSSPGQGKFF.